The source of this TCR beta chain is a study of CD8 T cells in Susac syndrome. RNA, at about 0.5 to 1 ug, was reverse transcribed with random hexamers. One entry per CDR3 protein, called by TCRdb with MiXCR from the immunoSEQ multiplex PCR reads. This table holds about 430,000 distinct CDR3 sequences, 85% found once. Germline trimming cut 6 bases from V and 3 bases from J; bases unmatched to any gene: 7. Germline V CDR1 and CDR2: DFQATT, SNEGSKA (reference sequence). The CDR3 is 13 residues long. The sample consisted of CD8+ T cells from PBMCs. The receptor was isolated from a human donor with multiple sclerosis. The V call is TRBV20-1, the J call TRBJ2-7; 8 positions agree with TRBD2. As DNA, the CDR3 is TGCAGTGCACCAGCGGGAGTGGGCTACGAGCAGTACTTC. Translating gives CSAPAGVGYEQYF.